The sequence of this T cell receptor (beta chain) was determined in a study of Ad26.COV2.S vaccination and SARS-CoV-2 variants. Study summary: The study gave Ad26.COV2.S intramuscularly, once or twice 56 days apart.

The treatment denotes: over 15 received Ad26.COV2.S at low or high dose, single or two shots; several received placebo; per-sample allocation not given. The samples date from day 63 after the first vaccine or placebo injection. In Boston, the donor was an adult between 18-55 years of age. The table came from immunoSEQ multiplex PCR; TCRdb's copy has only in-frame clones and leaves some out. The sample contains around 450,000 clones, approximately 90% of which appear only once. This CDR3 spans 15 amino acids. Looked up from germline, CDR1 is SGHNT and CDR2 is YYREEE (reference sequence). Trimming left V 3 bases short and J 0 bases short, with 10 bases between.

This specimen was peripheral blood, taken in a trial of Ad26.COV2.S vaccine versus placebo. The V gene is TRBV5-4, the J gene TRBJ2-1; the D gene is possibly TRBD1 (5 bases). The clonotype was recovered from a person between 18 and 65 years old who received the Ad26.COV2.S COVID-19 vaccine or a placebo. The CDR3 sequence is CASSSTASSYNEQFF. DNA of the CDR3: TGTGCCAGCAGCTCGACAGCGAGCTCCTACAATGAGCAGTTCTTC.